The 5 T cell receptor beta chains presented below share a single source sample, sequenced in a study of breast tumors, draining lymph nodes, adjacent tissues. Breast cancer patients provided tissue from their axillary draining lymph nodes. TCRdb recomputed calls from the multiplex PCR reads with MiXCR, one row per CDR3 protein. The sample shows approximately 130,000 distinct CDR3 sequences, around 20% of them seen only once. Material: axillary lymph node tissue. Receptor source: a female donor with breast cancer. Some clones in this sample may be carry-over from other donors' samples.

Details on this clonotype: A read error may be the cause here, since a much bigger clone is one base away. V gene TRBV2 combines with J gene TRBJ2-2; tentative D call: TRBD2 (5 bases). Per germline, CDR1 SNHLY and CDR2 FYNNEI. The CDR3 runs to 14 residues. CDR3 residues: CASSGFGVTGEPFF. The DNA of the CDR3 is TGTGCCAGCAGTGGGTTCGGGGTCACCGGGGAGCCGTTTTTT.

This clonotype was observed a few times. The chain couples TRBV27 to TRBJ2-7; the D is unclear. CDR1 MNHEY and CDR2 SMNVEV come from the germline V gene (reference sequence). Trimming shortened V by 5 bases and J by 2 bases, and 13 bases separated the two germline ends. The length of the CDR3 is 14 residues. CDR3 bases: TGTGCCAGCAGTCCCCGACCGCCTCCCTACGAGCAGTACTTC. Its protein product is CASSPRPPPYEQYF.

Ten or more counts support this clonotype. This chain joins TRBV5-8 and TRBJ2-7, with 9 bases identical to TRBD1. The V gene's germline CDR1 is SGHTS and CDR2 YDEGEE. This CDR3 region has 15 residues. After removal of 1 base from V and 5 bases from J, the junction contained 7 bases not matched to a gene. CDR3 loop: CASSLSGTGSHEQYF. Written as DNA, the CDR3 is TGTGCCAGCAGCTTGTCGGGGACAGGGAGCCACGAGCAGTACTTC. Complete variable domain (other parts from reference TRBV5-8 and TRBJ2-7): EAGVTQSPTHLIKTRGQQATLRCSPISGHTSVYWYQQALGLGLQFLLWYDEGEERNRGNFPPRFSGRQFPNYSSELNVNALELEDSALYLCASSLSGTGSHEQYFGPGTRLTVT.

Points on this clonotype: Since a much larger clone is just one base distant, this may be a read error. The CDR3 sequence is CASSFNGSTDTQYF. The CDR3 DNA reads as TGTGCCAGCAGCTTTAACGGGAGCACAGATACGCAGTATTTT. The gene calls are TRBV11-2 and TRBJ2-3; D gene unclear. Germline V gives CDR1 SGHAT, CDR2 FQNNGV. Trimming cost V 3 bases and J 0 bases, with 7 bases left between them. The length of the CDR3 is 14 residues.

This clonotype was seen many times. V gene TRBV7-8 combines with J gene TRBJ2-1; D possibly uses TRBD1 or TRBD2 (6 bases each). Germline V gene lookup returns CDR1 SGHVS and CDR2 FQNEAQ. CDR3 length: 17 amino acids. V was clipped by 4 bases and J by 8 bases, with 24 bases between them. This CDR3 is CASSSSWDSERGYEQFF. The CDR3 bases are TGTGCCAGCAGCTCCTCCTGGGACTCCGAAAGGGGGTATGAGCAGTTCTTC.